These 7 T cell receptor beta chains were all obtained from the same sample, sequenced in a study of PD-1 blockade in classical Hodgkin lymphoma. Assay: immunoSEQ multiplex PCR; the TCRdb copy retains only in-frame clones and omits some. The repertoire consists of about 28,000 clones, with 78% occurring once and the leading ten covering roughly 33%. Each patient experienced a relapse that followed autologous stem cell transplantation, and brentuximab vedotin exposure varied. Material: peripheral blood mononuclear cells (PBMCs), obtained before the second cycle of nivolumab. Receptors were obtained from a human donor with classical Hodgkin lymphoma.

The chain combines TRBV9 with TRBJ2-3; perhaps TRBD2 as D (6 bases). The V gene's germline CDR1 is SGDLS and CDR2 YYNGEE. CDR3 length equals 14 residues. The germline V and J ends were trimmed by 4 bases and 6 bases, with 15 bases remaining between them. CDR3: CASSTDGTRDTQYF. In nucleotides, the CDR3 is TGTGCCAGCAGCACGGACGGGACTCGGGATACGCAGTATTTT.

This chain links TRBV5-1 with TRBJ2-2, with 7 nucleotides matching TRBD2. The V segment lost 6 bases and the J segment 13 bases; nucleotides outside the gene matches: 6. The CDR3 loop spans 11 amino acids. In germline, CDR1 is SGHRS, CDR2 YFSETQ. CDR3 bases: TGCGCCAGCACCGGAGGGGAGGGGCTGTTTTTT. It yields the protein CASTGGEGLFF.

The chain uses TRBV2 and TRBJ2-7; tentatively, D is TRBD1 or TRBD2 (5 bases each). With 2 bases removed from V and 5 bases from J, the gap between germline ends came to 13 bases. Germline CDR1 SNHLY, CDR2 FYNNEI. The CDR3 runs 14 residues. Here the CDR3 reads CASSESPGSDEQYF. The CDR3, as DNA: TGTGCCAGCAGTGAATCCCCAGGGAGCGACGAGCAGTACTTC.

The rearrangement links TRBV29-1 to TRBJ1-2; the match to TRBD1 covers 8 bases. The V gene end was trimmed by 4 bases and the J gene end by 8 bases; junction bases not matched to a gene: 9. The germline gives CDR1 SQVTM, CDR2 ANQGSEA. The CDR3 is 13 amino acids. DNA for the CDR3: TGCAGCGTTGGGGCCGACAGGGGCCGAGGCTACACCTTC. Encoded protein: CSVGADRGRGYTF.

This clone was found a few times. The chain carries TRBV10-2 and TRBJ1-4; D not certain. Looked up from germline, CDR1 is WSHSY and CDR2 is SAAADI. V was clipped by 6 bases and J by 7 bases, with 12 bases between them. There are 13 residues in the CDR3. CDR3 coding DNA: TGCGCCAGCAGAAATTTGGGGATTGAAAAACTGTTTTTT. Its protein product is CASRNLGIEKLFF.

The rearrangement joins TRBV7-2 to TRBJ1-2; D is unclear. The CDR3 length is 13 residues. V lost 7 bases and J lost 7, with 16 bases in between. In germline, CDR1 is SGHTA, CDR2 FQGNSA. The CDR3 bases are TGTGCCAGCACCACCACCCAAGCCAGTGGCTACACCTTC. It translates to CASTTTQASGYTF.

The chain links TRBV6-5 to TRBJ1-2, with D uncertain. V was cut by 7 bases and J by 8 bases, with 14 bases left in between. CDR3 length: 12 residues. Germline V gene sequence: CDR1 MNHEY, CDR2 SVGAGI. CDR3 in DNA: TGTGCCAGCACAACTAAGGGTTTGGGCTACACCTTC. This gives the protein CASTTKGLGYTF.